The next 32 T cell receptor beta chains were all read from a single sample in a study of cytomegalovirus exposure and HLA in healthy donors. The primer mix had 60 Vbeta and 13 Jbeta primers. TCRdb's table, derived via immunoSEQ multiplex PCR, lists solely in-frame clones and lacks some. Here the sample spans about 120,000 clones, approximately 79% being singletons. The sequencing input was PBMCs. Receptors were obtained from a man aged 25-45 years in good health and CMV-seronegative.

The rearrangement links TRBV9 to TRBJ1-3; no clear D gene. Trimming cost V 7 bases and J 2 bases, with 16 bases left between them. In germline, CDR1 is SGDLS, CDR2 YYNGEE. CDR3 length: 15 amino acids. This CDR3 reads CASSPSRRAGNTIYF. CDR3 DNA: TGTGCCAGCTCCCCAAGCCGGAGGGCTGGAAACACCATATATTTT. The variable domain in full, with the rest retrieved from reference TRBV9 and TRBJ1-3, is DSGVTQTPKHLITATGQRVTLRCSPRSGDLSVYWYQQSLDQGLQFLIQYYNGEERAKGNILERFSAQQFPDLHSELNLSSLELGDSALYFCASSPSRRAGNTIYFGEGSWLTVV.

The chain is built from TRBV27 and TRBJ1-1, with 7 positions matching TRBD1. V lost 8 bases, J lost 0 bases, and 6 bases stayed unmatched. The CDR3 contains 14 residues. CDR1 and CDR2 from the germline V gene are MNHEY and SMNVEV (reference sequence). The CDR3 reads CASHRGGVNTEAFF. The CDR3 DNA sequence: TGTGCCAGCCACAGGGGTGGGGTGAACACTGAAGCTTTCTTT.

The rearrangement joins TRBV6-5 to TRBJ2-7; 8 nucleotides line up with TRBD1. This CDR3 spans 14 amino acids. J lost 5 bases, V lost 0 bases, and 3 bases had no gene match. The germline V gene encodes CDR1 MNHEY and CDR2 SVGAGI. CDR3 residues: CASSYSQGAHEQYF. CDR3 nucleotide sequence: TGTGCCAGCAGTTACTCGCAGGGGGCACACGAGCAGTACTTC.

The chain recombines TRBV6-1 with TRBJ2-2, with TRBD2 matching over 9 bases. Per the germline V gene, CDR1 is MNHNS and CDR2 is SASEGT. V was clipped by 2 bases and J by 6 bases; unmatched bases: 7. CDR3 length: 16 amino acids. In DNA form, the CDR3 reads TGTGCCAGCAGTGAACTGGGCGGGGGGGACGCCGGGGAGCTGTTTTTT. Protein product: CASSELGGGDAGELFF.

J is TRBJ2-5 and V is TRBV18; 9 nucleotides align to TRBD2. V shed 0 bases, J shed 3 bases, and the junction held 8 bases outside the gene matches. The germline V gene has CDR1 KGHSH and CDR2 LQKENI. This CDR3 region has 17 residues. The CDR3 sequence is CASSPPSAGGKEETQYF. The CDR3 nucleotides read TGTGCCAGCTCACCACCCTCGGCGGGGGGGAAGGAAGAGACCCAGTACTTC.

This chain connects TRBV18 to TRBJ1-5; possible D gene TRBD1, 6 bases. From germline, CDR1 is KGHSH and CDR2 LQKENI. Trimming shortened V by 4 bases and J by 6 bases, and 19 bases separated the two germline ends. The CDR3 spans 16 residues. Here the CDR3 reads CASSRTTGKEGQPQHF. The CDR3 DNA reads as TGTGCCAGCTCACGTACGACAGGAAAAGAAGGTCAGCCCCAGCATTTT. Full variable domain (remainder filled in from reference TRBV18 and TRBJ1-5): NAGVMQNPRHLVRRRGQEARLRCSPMKGHSHVYWYRQLPEEGLKFMVYLQKENIIDESGMPKERFSAEFPKEGPSILRIQQVVRGDSAAYFCASSRTTGKEGQPQHFGDGTRLSIL.

V and J are TRBV6-5 and TRBJ2-5, with D maybe TRBD1 (5 bases). V was pared by 8 bases and J by 7 bases, with 14 bases between. Germline V gene lookup returns CDR1 MNHEY and CDR2 SVGAGI. CDR3 size: 12 residues. The CDR3 protein is CASGNRQGTQYF. The CDR3 region has the DNA TGTGCCAGCGGTAACCGCCAGGGGACCCAGTACTTC.

CDR3: CASSLALEGQGNQPQHF. DNA of the CDR3: TGTGCCAGCAGCTTAGCCCTGGAGGGGCAGGGCAATCAGCCCCAGCATTTT. The rearrangement joins TRBV7-9 to TRBJ1-5; tentative D call: TRBD1 (5 bases). This CDR3 has 17 residues. V was cut by 0 bases and J by 2 bases, with 14 bases left in between. The V gene's germline CDR1 is SEHNR and CDR2 FQNEAQ (reference sequence).

Only a few counts were recorded for this clone. The chain is built from TRBV30 and TRBJ1-1, with D tentatively TRBD1 (5 bases). The CDR3 is 12 residues long. The V end lost 2 bases, the J end lost 4 bases, and 8 bases lay between the germline ends. Germline V gives CDR1 GTSNPN, CDR2 SVGIG (reference sequence). CDR3 nucleotides: TGTGCCTGGAGTCGGGGGACCACTGAAGCTTTCTTT. It codes for CAWSRGTTEAFF.

This clone was recorded only once. The chain is built from TRBV27 and TRBJ2-1, with a possible D match to TRBD2 (6 bases). V was cut by 1 base and J by 5 bases, with 9 bases left in between. The CDR3 extends over 14 amino acids. The V gene's germline CDR1 is MNHEY and CDR2 SMNVEV (reference sequence). CDR3 amino acids: CASSLLGGDNEQFF. In nucleotides, the CDR3 is TGTGCCAGCAGTTTATTGGGGGGAGACAATGAGCAGTTCTTC.

The chain combines TRBV27 with TRBJ1-4; possible D gene TRBD1, 6 bases. The germline gives CDR1 MNHEY, CDR2 SMNVEV (reference sequence). Trimming took off 5 bases at V and 4 bases at J, with 23 bases between the two ends. The CDR3 extends over 18 amino acids. CDR3 nucleotides: TGTGCCAGCAGTATAAAGGGGGGGCTCGGGGCCCGTAATGAAAAACTGTTTTTT. This sequence encodes CASSIKGGLGARNEKLFF. The variable domain in full, with the rest retrieved from reference TRBV27 and TRBJ1-4, is EAQVTQNPRYLITVTGKKLTVTCSQNMNHEYMSWYRQDPGLGLRQIYYSMNVEVTDKGDVPEGYKVSRKEKRNFPLILESPSPNQTSLYFCASSIKGGLGARNEKLFFGSGTQLSVL.

This clone appeared a few times. V and J are TRBV28 and TRBJ1-2, with D perhaps matching TRBD1 (6 bases). The germline V and J ends were trimmed by 1 base and 4 bases, with 10 bases remaining between them. This CDR3 contains 14 residues. Germline CDR1 is MDHEN and CDR2 is SYDVKM. The CDR3 nucleotides are TGTGCCAGCAGTTTATTCGCAGGGGCCTATGGCTACACCTTC. Residues: CASSLFAGAYGYTF.

The chain links TRBV29-1 to TRBJ2-6; D remains ambiguous. Germline values: CDR1 SQVTM, CDR2 ANQGSEA. CDR3 size: 11 residues. Trimming left V 5 bases short and J 15 bases short, with 14 bases between. CDR3 protein: CSVPHRFGLTF. The DNA for the CDR3 is TGCAGCGTTCCCCACCGCTTCGGCCTGACTTTC.

The count of this clone is one. The rearrangement uses TRBV4-1 and TRBJ2-7; D is possibly TRBD2 (5 bases). CDR3 size: 13 residues. Germline assignment: CDR1 MGHRA and CDR2 YSYEKL. The V end was cut by 1 base, the J end by 7 bases, with 11 bases between. The CDR3 sequence: CASSQGVEGEQYF. DNA of the CDR3: TGCGCCAGCAGCCAAGGCGTTGAGGGAGAGCAGTACTTC.

The CDR3 sequence is CASSYDRNTEAFF. The DNA of the CDR3 is TGTGCCAGCAGCTACGACAGGAACACTGAAGCTTTCTTT. This chain connects TRBV5-6 to TRBJ1-1; tentatively, D is TRBD1 (5 bases). Germline CDR1 and CDR2: SGHDT and YYEEEE. Trimming removed 3 bases at V and 1 base at J, with 7 bases between. The CDR3 consists of 13 residues.

The J gene is TRBJ2-2, the V gene TRBV7-9; D perhaps matches TRBD1 (5 bases). The germline V gene encodes CDR1 SEHNR and CDR2 FQNEAQ (reference sequence). Trimming stripped 4 bases from V and 0 bases from J, with 9 bases between. The CDR3 sequence is 15 residues long. In nucleotides, the CDR3 is TGTGCCAGCAGCTCCACAGGTGCGAACACCGGGGAGCTGTTTTTT. It specifies CASSSTGANTGELFF.

The V gene is TRBV19, the J gene TRBJ2-1, with TRBD1 matching 7 bases. V was pared by 7 bases and J by 8 bases, with 5 bases of the junction left unmatched. This CDR3 is 12 amino acids long. Germline loops: CDR1 LNHDA, CDR2 SQIVND (reference sequence). CDR3: CASTGDSHEQFF. In DNA, the CDR3 is TGTGCCAGTACCGGGGACAGCCATGAGCAGTTCTTC. The full variable domain, completed using reference TRBV19 and TRBJ2-1, is DGGITQSPKYLFRKEGQNVTLSCEQNLNHDAMYWYRQDPGQGLRLIYYSQIVNDFQKGDIAEGYSVSREKKESFPLTVTSAQKNPTAFYLCASTGDSHEQFFGPGTRLTVL.

This chain connects TRBV6-1 to TRBJ1-2; 7 bases are a match to TRBD1. The length of the CDR3 is 17 residues. The germline CDR1 and CDR2 sequences are MNHNS and SASEGT. Trimming cost V 3 bases and J 4 bases; bases outside gene matches: 14. The DNA for the CDR3 is TGTGCCAGCAGTGACGGGACAGTTCATTATTGGGGCTATGGCTACACCTTC. Protein: CASSDGTVHYWGYGYTF.

This chain links TRBV6-5 with TRBJ2-2, with 10 bases matching TRBD2. The length of the CDR3 is 14 residues. Germline CDR1 and CDR2: MNHEY and SVGAGI. Trimming cost V 11 bases and J 6 bases; bases outside gene matches: 9. CDR3 coding DNA: TGTGCCGTAGCCGGGACTAGCGTCTCCGGGGAGCTGTTTTTT. As protein: CAVAGTSVSGELFF.

This clone has only one observation. The V and J genes are TRBV7-2 and TRBJ1-6; 8 bases agree with TRBD1. CDR3 length: 15 amino acids. Trimming took 5 bases from V and 8 from J; bases not matched to a gene: 8. Germline loops: CDR1 SGHTA, CDR2 FQGNSA. CDR3 in DNA: TGTGCCAGCAGCCCCCGGCAGGGGGCGTATTCACCCCTCCACTTT. Protein sequence: CASSPRQGAYSPLHF.

This clone occurred once. CDR3 nucleotides: TGTGCCAGCAGTGGAACAGGGGAGAAAGACACTGAAGCTTTCTTT. Translating gives CASSGTGEKDTEAFF. The chain links TRBV2 to TRBJ1-1, with TRBD1 matching over 7 bases. Trimming cost V 4 bases and J 3 bases; bases outside gene matches: 8. Germline V gene sequence: CDR1 SNHLY, CDR2 FYNNEI. This CDR3 comprises 15 residues.

The rearrangement joins TRBV10-1 to TRBJ2-7; D perhaps matches TRBD1 (6 bases). The germline gives CDR1 WNHNN, CDR2 SYGVQD (reference sequence). The CDR3 runs to 14 residues. The ends were cut back, 4 bases at V and 5 bases at J, with 15 bases in the middle. The CDR3: CASSVGTLGHEQYF. The CDR3 DNA sequence: TGCGCCAGCAGTGTCGGGACACTTGGTCACGAGCAGTACTTC.

This clone showed up just a few times. The chain employs TRBV7-9 and TRBJ2-7, with TRBD1 matching 7 bases. CDR3 length equals 16 residues. The V segment lost 5 bases and the J segment 2 bases; nucleotides outside the gene matches: 12. Per the germline V gene, CDR1 is SEHNR and CDR2 is FQNEAQ (reference sequence). The CDR3 protein is CASSHPRTGSTYEQYF. CDR3 nucleotide sequence: TGTGCCAGCAGCCACCCGAGGACAGGCTCAACCTACGAGCAGTACTTC.

The chain employs TRBV10-3 and TRBJ2-2, with TRBD2 as a possible D gene (6 bases). Germline V gene sequence: CDR1 ENHRY, CDR2 SYGVKD. The germline V and J ends were trimmed by 3 bases and 7 bases, with 15 bases remaining between them. CDR3 length equals 15 residues. This CDR3 reads CAISDPSGFNGELFF. The CDR3 coding sequence is TGTGCCATCAGTGACCCGAGCGGGTTCAACGGGGAGCTGTTTTTT.

The chain couples TRBV6-5 to TRBJ2-7, with D unresolved. Trimming cost V 5 bases and J 8 bases, with 19 bases left between them. Per the germline V gene, CDR1 is MNHEY and CDR2 is SVGAGI. This CDR3 is built from 14 residues. The CDR3 loop is CASSPRVDTWQQYF. CDR3 in DNA: TGTGCCAGCAGTCCACGTGTTGACACCTGGCAGCAGTACTTC.

This clone was seen once. The V call is TRBV25-1, the J call TRBJ1-5, with TRBD1 matching over 10 bases. Germline CDR1 is MGHDK and CDR2 is SYGVNS. Trimming cost V 6 bases and J 2 bases; bases outside gene matches: 13. The CDR3 totals 18 residues. Written as DNA, the CDR3 is TGTGCCAGCAGCGCGGGACAGGGGATGGGGGGAGGCAATCAGCCCCAGCATTTT. Translated: CASSAGQGMGGGNQPQHF.

This sequence joins TRBV9 and TRBJ2-5; 11 nucleotides agree with TRBD2. The V segment lost 4 bases and the J segment 5 bases; nucleotides outside the gene matches: 16. The CDR3 covers 18 residues. CDR1 and CDR2 (germline): SGDLS, YYNGEE. The DNA of the CDR3 is TGTGCCAGCAGCCCCCCGAATAGCGGGGGGGCCGGGGAGGAGACCCAGTACTTC. It yields the protein CASSPPNSGGAGEETQYF.

This clone has a single count. The V call is TRBV5-6, the J call TRBJ2-7; 7 positions match TRBD1. Per the germline V gene, CDR1 is SGHDT and CDR2 is YYEEEE. V was pared by 4 bases and J by 0 bases, with 16 bases of the junction left unmatched. The CDR3 extends over 18 amino acids. The CDR3 DNA follows: TGTGCCAGCAGCCGATTTCTCGGTATGACAGGGAGCTCCTACGAGCAGTACTTC. This sequence encodes CASSRFLGMTGSSYEQYF.

V gene TRBV7-9 combines with J gene TRBJ2-5, with D possibly being TRBD1 (6 bases). V was clipped by 5 bases and J by 5 bases, with 12 bases between them. Germline CDR1 is SEHNR and CDR2 is FQNEAQ (reference sequence). The CDR3 totals 13 residues. Here the CDR3 reads CASSPTGGETQYF. Written as DNA, the CDR3 is TGTGCCAGCAGCCCGACAGGCGGGGAGACCCAGTACTTC.

This clone occurred a few times. This chain joins TRBV19 and TRBJ2-7, with D tentatively TRBD1 (6 bases). CDR1 LNHDA and CDR2 SQIVND come from the germline V gene (reference sequence). This CDR3 spans 16 amino acids. Trimming left V 5 bases short and J 0 bases short, with 17 bases between. CDR3 residues: CASSSRTVASSYEQYF. The CDR3 nucleotides are TGTGCCAGTAGTTCGAGGACAGTTGCAAGCTCCTACGAGCAGTACTTC.

This chain links TRBV28 with TRBJ2-3; D gene uncertain. V lost 3 bases to trimming and J lost 2 bases, with 6 bases between them. The CDR3 is 13 amino acids. The germline V gene has CDR1 MDHEN and CDR2 SYDVKM. In DNA, the CDR3 is TGTGCCAGCAGTTTCCCGGTCACAGATACGCAGTATTTT. Translation gives CASSFPVTDTQYF.

This clone was counted only a few times. The chain employs TRBV9 and TRBJ1-4; D remains ambiguous. The CDR3 contains 16 residues. Trimming removed 4 bases at V and 3 bases at J, with 16 bases between. Per the germline V gene, CDR1 is SGDLS and CDR2 is YYNGEE. The CDR3 DNA follows: TGTGCCAGCAGCTCGAGCCCCGGGAGCCCTAATGAAAAACTGTTTTTT. Its protein is CASSSSPGSPNEKLFF.